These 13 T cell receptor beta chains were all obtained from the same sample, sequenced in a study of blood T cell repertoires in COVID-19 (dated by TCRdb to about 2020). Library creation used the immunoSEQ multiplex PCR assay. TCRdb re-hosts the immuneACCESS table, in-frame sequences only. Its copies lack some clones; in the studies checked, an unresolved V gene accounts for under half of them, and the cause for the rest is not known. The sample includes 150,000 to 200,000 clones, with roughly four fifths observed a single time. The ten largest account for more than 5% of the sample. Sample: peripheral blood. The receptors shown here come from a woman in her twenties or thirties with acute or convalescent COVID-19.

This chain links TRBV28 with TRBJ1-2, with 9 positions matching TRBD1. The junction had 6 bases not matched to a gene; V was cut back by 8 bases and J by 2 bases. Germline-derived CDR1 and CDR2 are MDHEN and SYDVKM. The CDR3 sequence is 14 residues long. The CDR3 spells CASWHGQGNYGYTF. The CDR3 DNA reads TGTGCCAGCTGGCACGGACAGGGGAACTATGGCTACACCTTC.

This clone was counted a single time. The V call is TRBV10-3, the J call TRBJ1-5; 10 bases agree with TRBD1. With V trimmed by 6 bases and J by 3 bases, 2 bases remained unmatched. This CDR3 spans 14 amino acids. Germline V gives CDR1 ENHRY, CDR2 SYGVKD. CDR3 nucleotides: TGTGCCATCAGAGGGACAGGGGACAATCAGCCCCAGCATTTT. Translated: CAIRGTGDNQPQHF.

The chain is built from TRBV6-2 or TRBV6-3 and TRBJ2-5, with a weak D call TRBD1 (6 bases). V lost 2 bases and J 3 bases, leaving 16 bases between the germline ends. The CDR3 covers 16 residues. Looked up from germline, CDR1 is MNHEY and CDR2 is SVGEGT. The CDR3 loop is CASSYHYRVREETQYF. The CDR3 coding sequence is TGTGCCAGCAGTTACCACTACAGGGTGCGAGAAGAGACCCAGTACTTC.

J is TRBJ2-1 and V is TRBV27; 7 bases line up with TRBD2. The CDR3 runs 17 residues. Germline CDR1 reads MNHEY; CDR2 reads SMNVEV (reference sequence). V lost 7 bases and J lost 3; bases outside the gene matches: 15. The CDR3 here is CASKSPHTSANYNEQFF. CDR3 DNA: TGTGCCAGCAAATCCCCTCACACTAGCGCCAACTACAATGAGCAGTTCTTC.

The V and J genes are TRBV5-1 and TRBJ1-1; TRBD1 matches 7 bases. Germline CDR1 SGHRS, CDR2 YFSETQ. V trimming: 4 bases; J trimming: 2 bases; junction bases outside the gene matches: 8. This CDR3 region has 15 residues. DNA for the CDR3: TGCGCCAGCAGCCCCACGGCAGGGGGAAACACTGAAGCTTTCTTT. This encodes CASSPTAGGNTEAFF.

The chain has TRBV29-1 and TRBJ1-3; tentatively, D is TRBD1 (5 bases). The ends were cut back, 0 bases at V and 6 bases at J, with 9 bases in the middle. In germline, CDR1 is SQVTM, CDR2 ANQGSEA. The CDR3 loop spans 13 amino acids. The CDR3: CSVEDRRVNTIYF. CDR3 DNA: TGCAGCGTTGAAGATCGCAGGGTAAACACCATATATTTT.

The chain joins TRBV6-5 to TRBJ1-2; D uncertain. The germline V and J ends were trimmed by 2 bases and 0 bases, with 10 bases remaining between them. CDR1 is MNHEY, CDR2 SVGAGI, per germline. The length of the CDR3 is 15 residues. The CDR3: CASSYGLTPNYGYTF. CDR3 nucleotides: TGTGCCAGCAGTTACGGGCTCACCCCTAACTATGGCTACACCTTC.

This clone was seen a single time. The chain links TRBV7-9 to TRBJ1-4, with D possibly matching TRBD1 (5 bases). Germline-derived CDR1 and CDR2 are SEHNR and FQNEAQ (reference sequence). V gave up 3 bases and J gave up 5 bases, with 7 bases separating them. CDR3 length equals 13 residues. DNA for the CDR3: TGTGCCAGCAGCTTCCGACAGAATGAAAAACTGTTTTTT. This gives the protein CASSFRQNEKLFF.

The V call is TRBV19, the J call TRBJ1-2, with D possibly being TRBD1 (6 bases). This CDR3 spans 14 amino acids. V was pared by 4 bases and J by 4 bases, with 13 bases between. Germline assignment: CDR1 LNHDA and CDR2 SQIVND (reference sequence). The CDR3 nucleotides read TGTGCCAGTAGTAGGCTGACAGGCGGCTATGGCTACACCTTC. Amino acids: CASSRLTGGYGYTF.

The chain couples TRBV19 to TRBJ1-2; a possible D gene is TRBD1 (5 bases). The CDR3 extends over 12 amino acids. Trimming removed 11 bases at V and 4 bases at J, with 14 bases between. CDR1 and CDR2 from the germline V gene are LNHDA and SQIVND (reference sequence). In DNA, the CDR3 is TGTGCCGCTACGGACAAGGCCTATGGCTACACCTTC. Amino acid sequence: CAATDKAYGYTF. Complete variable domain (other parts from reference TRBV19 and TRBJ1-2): DGGITQSPKYLFRKEGQNVTLSCEQNLNHDAMYWYRQDPGQGLRLIYYSQIVNDFQKGDIAEGYSVSREKKESFPLTVTSAQKNPTAFYLCAATDKAYGYTFGSGTRLTVV.

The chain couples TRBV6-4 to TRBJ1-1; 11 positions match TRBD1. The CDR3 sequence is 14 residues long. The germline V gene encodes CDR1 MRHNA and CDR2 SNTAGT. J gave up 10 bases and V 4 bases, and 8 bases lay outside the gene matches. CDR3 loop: CASSARTGGTRAFF. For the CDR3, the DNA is TGTGCCAGCAGTGCCCGGACAGGGGGCACAAGAGCTTTCTTT.

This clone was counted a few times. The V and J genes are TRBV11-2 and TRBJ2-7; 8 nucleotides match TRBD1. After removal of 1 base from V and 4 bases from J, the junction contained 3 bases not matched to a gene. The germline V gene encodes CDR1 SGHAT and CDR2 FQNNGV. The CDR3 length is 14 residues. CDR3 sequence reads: CASSLVGQGYEQYF. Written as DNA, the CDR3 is TGTGCCAGCAGCTTAGTAGGACAGGGTTACGAGCAGTACTTC.

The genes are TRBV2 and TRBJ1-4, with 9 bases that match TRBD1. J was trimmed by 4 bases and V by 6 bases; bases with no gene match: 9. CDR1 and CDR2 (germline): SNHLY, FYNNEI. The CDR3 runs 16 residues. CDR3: CASRRALTGGNEKLFF. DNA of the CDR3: TGTGCCAGCAGGAGGGCACTGACAGGGGGTAATGAAAAACTGTTTTTT. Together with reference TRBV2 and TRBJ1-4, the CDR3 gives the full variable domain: EPEVTQTPSHQVTQMGQEVILRCVPISNHLYFYWYRQILGQKVEFLVSFYNNEISEKSEIFDDQFSVERPDGSNFTLKIRSTKLEDSAMYFCASRRALTGGNEKLFFGSGTQLSVL.